This T cell receptor (beta chain) was profiled in a study of blood T cell repertoires in COVID-19. Study as a whole: Italy, Spain and the United States were the sources of the convalescent and acute COVID-19 samples. T cells, B-cell-depleted T cells, or PBMCs provided the cDNA or gDNA that served as material.

Authors' methods: Estimates of nucleated cell counts were drawn from the amplification of reference gene primers. Produced via immunoSEQ multiplex PCR; TCRdb's table is partial and in-frame only. The V and J calls and clone size were taken over from that table, and D and trimming were inferred from the DNA. The data hold 55,000 to 75,000 clones, with 60% to 85% observed a single time. Germline lookup yields CDR1 KGHDR and CDR2 SFDVKD. The CDR3 length is 17 residues. Trimming at V came to 4 bases and at J to 4 bases, leaving 8 bases not matched to a gene. The specimen sequenced was peripheral blood. This chain uses TRBV24-1 with TRBJ2-1, with 11 positions matching TRBD2. The TCR was taken from a human donor in a cohort sampled during active COVID-19. CDR3 residues: CATSDPIAGGLYNEQFF. In DNA form, the CDR3 reads TGTGCCACCAGTGACCCCATAGCGGGGGGGTTGTACAATGAGCAGTTCTTC.